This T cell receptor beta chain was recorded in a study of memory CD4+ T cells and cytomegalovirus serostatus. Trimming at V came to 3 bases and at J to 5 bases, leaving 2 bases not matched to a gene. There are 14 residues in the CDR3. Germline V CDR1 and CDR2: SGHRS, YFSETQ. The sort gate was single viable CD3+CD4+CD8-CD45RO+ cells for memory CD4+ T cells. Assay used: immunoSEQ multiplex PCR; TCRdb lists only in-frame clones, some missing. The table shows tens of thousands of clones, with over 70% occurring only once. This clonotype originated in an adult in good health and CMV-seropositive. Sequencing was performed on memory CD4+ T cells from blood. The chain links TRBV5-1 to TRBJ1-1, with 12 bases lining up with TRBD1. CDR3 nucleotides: TGCGCCAGCAGCTCGGGACAGGGGGCAACTGAAGCTTTCTTT. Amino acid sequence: CASSSGQGATEAFF.